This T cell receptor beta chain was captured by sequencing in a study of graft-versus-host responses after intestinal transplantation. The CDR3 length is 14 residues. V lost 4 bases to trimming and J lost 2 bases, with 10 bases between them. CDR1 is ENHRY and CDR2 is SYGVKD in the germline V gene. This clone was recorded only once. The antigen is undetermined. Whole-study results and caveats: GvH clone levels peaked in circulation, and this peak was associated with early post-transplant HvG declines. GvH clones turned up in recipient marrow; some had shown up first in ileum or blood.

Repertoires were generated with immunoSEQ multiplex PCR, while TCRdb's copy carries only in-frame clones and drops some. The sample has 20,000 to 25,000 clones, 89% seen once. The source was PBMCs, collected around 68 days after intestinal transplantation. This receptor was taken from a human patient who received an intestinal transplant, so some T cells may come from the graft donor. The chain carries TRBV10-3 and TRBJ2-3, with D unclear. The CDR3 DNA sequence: TGTGCCATCAGTGGAGAACTGCCCACAGATACGCAGTATTTT. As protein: CAISGELPTDTQYF.